Reported below is one T cell receptor beta chain. This receptor's antigen is unknown. No much larger clone is present one base from it, and per-base qualities are unavailable. Genomic DNA was used as template for profiling of TCR beta VDJ combinations and CDR3 sequences. TCR repertoire sequencing was run on an Illumina HiSeq 2000. Regarding the original processing steps: Repertoire assessment relied on Simpson's diversity index, CDR3 size and DJ length profiles, and TRBV/TRBJ rearrangement plots. The most abundant DNA sequence in the deep sequencing data was taken as the immunodominant clone. CDR3 amino acid sequences were checked for sharing across subjects and were also compared against the VDJdb database and published repertoires. Using fastp at Q25 and MiXCR, TCRdb reprocessed the public reads and kept productive beta chains. Rows merge per CDR3 protein into single entries with the most common DNA and genes. These V and J calls derive from TCRdb rather than the authors' analysis. The sample table records about 180,000 distinct CDR3 sequences; 40% to 55% of these occur just once. Around 2.7% of the sample lies in the top ten.

The data stem from a study of CD8+CD57+ T cells in acquired aplastic anemia (dated by TCRdb to between 2018 and 2020). Broadly, across the study: A mean of about 3 ug of DNA, ranging from roughly 0.19 to 27.4 ug, was extracted from sorted CD4+ and CD8+ cells. For healthy donor samples, the average read count was roughly 9.9 million for CD4+ cells and 11.0 million for CD8+ cells. The investigation overall reported the following: No significant difference in CD8+ Simpson's diversity was found between patients and healthy controls (P=0.060). Nearly 30 CD8+ CDR3 sequences were found in both patients and controls but appeared to be highly expressed in patients and within the immunodominant clones of the patients.

The study deep-sequenced TCR repertoires of sorted CD4+ and CD8+ blood T cells from severe aplastic anemia patients and healthy subjects. Ficoll-Paque density gradient centrifugation was used to isolate peripheral blood mononuclear cells. CD4+ and CD8+ T cells were sorted by FACS or magnetic beads before DNA extraction. CDR1 and CDR2 were assigned from the germline V gene as SNHLY and FYNNEI. V has 8 bases trimmed and J has 7 bases trimmed; junction bases matching no gene number 11. Counted from cysteine to phenylalanine, this CDR3 has 15 amino acids. The read is trimmed to its CDR3 DNA, 45 bases read in frame from base 1.

The TCR sequence derives from a human donor in good health. This receptor chain uses TRBV2 and TRBJ1-6, with 7 central nucleotides matching TRBD1. Sequenced material: sorted CD4+, CD8+, or CD8+CD57+ T cells (not recorded which) from PBMCs. The CDR3: CASSPRTGSNSPLHF. The DNA is TGTGCCAGCTCACCAAGGACAGGTTCGAATTCACCCCTCCACTTT.